Listed here are 2 T cell receptor beta chains from one sample, sequenced in a study of Graves' ophthalmopathy and Graves' hyperthyroidism. RNA served as the template for amplifying TCR beta CDR3 regions. After a first-round RT-PCR with HTBI primers, a second-round multiplex PCR was run. Each CDR3 protein is one row after TCRdb ran MiXCR on the multiplex PCR reads. The table has about 370,000 distinct CDR3 sequences, around 19% seen once; the top ten hold more than 1.5%. Sample: peripheral blood. The receptors derive from a woman in her late teens or twenties with Graves' ophthalmopathy.

This clonotype was seen many times. The genes are TRBV11-2 and TRBJ2-5; TRBD2 matches 7 bases. Per the germline V gene, CDR1 is SGHAT and CDR2 is FQNNGV. V trimming: 8 bases; J trimming: 4 bases; junction bases outside the gene matches: 7. The CDR3 has 13 amino acids. CDR3 sequence: CASSRIAGETQYF. The CDR3 region has the DNA TGTGCCAGCTCTCGGATAGCGGGAGAGACCCAGTACTTC.

This clonotype was detected ten times or more. The V gene is TRBV7-9, the J gene TRBJ2-4; D remains unclear. Trimming stripped 1 base from V and 4 bases from J, with 5 bases between. CDR1 SEHNR and CDR2 FQNEAQ come from the germline V gene (reference sequence). The CDR3 length is 13 residues. The CDR3 protein is CASSLVEKNIQYF. The CDR3 region has the DNA TGTGCCAGCAGCTTAGTCGAAAAAAACATTCAGTACTTC.